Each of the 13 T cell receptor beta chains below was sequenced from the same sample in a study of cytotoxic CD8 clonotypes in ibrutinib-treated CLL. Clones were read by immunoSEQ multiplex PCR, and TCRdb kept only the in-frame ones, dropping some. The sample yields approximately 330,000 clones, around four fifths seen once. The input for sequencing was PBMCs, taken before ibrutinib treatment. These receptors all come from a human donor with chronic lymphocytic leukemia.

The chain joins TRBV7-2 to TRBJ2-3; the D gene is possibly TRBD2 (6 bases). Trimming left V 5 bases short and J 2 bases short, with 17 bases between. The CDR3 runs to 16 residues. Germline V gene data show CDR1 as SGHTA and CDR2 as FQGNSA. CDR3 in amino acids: CASSKISGWFTDTQYF. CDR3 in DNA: TGTGCCAGCAGCAAAATTAGCGGTTGGTTCACAGATACGCAGTATTTT.

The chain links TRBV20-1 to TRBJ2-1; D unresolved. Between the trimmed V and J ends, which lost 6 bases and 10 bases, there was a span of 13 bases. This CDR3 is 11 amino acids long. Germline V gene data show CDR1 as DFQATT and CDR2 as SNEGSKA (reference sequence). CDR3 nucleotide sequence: TGCAGTGCCCGACGGGTAGGGGAGCAGTTCTTC. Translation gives CSARRVGEQFF.

In DNA form, the CDR3 reads TGTGCCAGCAGCCAAGAAATCGGGGGGGGCCAGCGGGAGCAGTTCTTC. This gives the protein CASSQEIGGGQREQFF. This chain links TRBV14 with TRBJ2-1; 8 nucleotides align to TRBD2. V dropped 0 bases and J dropped 10; count of bases not matched to a gene: 11. The V gene's germline CDR1 is SGHDN and CDR2 FVKESK. This CDR3 spans 16 amino acids.

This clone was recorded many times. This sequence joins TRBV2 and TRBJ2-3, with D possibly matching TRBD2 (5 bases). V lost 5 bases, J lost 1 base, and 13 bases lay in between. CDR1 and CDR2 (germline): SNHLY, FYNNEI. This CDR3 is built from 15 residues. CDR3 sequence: CASSLGWGGTDTQYF. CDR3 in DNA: TGTGCCAGCAGTCTAGGCTGGGGAGGCACAGATACGCAGTATTTT.

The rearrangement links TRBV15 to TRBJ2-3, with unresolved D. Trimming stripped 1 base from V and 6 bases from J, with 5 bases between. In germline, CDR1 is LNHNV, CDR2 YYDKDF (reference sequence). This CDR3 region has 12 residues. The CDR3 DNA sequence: TGTGCCACCAGCAGAGCTTGGGATACGCAGTATTTT. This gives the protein CATSRAWDTQYF.

As DNA, the CDR3 is TGTGCCAGCAGCCAAGAGGGACTAGCGGGCGAGCAGTACTTC. Its protein product is CASSQEGLAGEQYF. The chain employs TRBV4-2 and TRBJ2-7, with 12 bases matching TRBD2. With V trimmed by 0 bases and J by 6 bases, 0 bases remained unmatched. Germline V gene sequence: CDR1 LGHNA, CDR2 YNFKEQ. The CDR3 is 14 amino acids.

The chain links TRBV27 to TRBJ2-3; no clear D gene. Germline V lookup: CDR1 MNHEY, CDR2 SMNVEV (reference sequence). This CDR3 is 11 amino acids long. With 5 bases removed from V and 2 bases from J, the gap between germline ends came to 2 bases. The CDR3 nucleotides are TGTGCCAGCAGTGCCACAGATACGCAGTATTTT. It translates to CASSATDTQYF.

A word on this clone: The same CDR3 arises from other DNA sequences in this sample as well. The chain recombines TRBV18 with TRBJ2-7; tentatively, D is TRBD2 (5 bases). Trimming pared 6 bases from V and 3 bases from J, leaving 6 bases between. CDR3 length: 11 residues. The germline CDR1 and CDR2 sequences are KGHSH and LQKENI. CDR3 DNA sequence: TGTGCCAGCTCGGGGAGCTACGAGCAGTACTTC. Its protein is CASSGSYEQYF. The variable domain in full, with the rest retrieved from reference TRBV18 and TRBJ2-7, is NAGVMQNPRHLVRRRGQEARLRCSPMKGHSHVYWYRQLPEEGLKFMVYLQKENIIDESGMPKERFSAEFPKEGPSILRIQQVVRGDSAAYFCASSGSYEQYFGPGTRLTVT.

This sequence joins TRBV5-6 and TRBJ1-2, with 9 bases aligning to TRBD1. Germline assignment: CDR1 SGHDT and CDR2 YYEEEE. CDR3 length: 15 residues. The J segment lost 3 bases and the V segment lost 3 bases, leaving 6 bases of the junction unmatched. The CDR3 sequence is CASSSTGQGDYGYTF. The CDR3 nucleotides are TGTGCCAGCAGCTCTACGGGACAGGGTGACTATGGCTACACCTTC.

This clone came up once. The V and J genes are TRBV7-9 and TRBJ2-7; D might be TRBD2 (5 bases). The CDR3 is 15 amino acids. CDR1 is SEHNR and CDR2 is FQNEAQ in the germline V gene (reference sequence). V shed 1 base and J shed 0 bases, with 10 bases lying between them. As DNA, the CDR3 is TGTGCCAGCAGCTTAGGTCCGGGATTCTCCTACGAGCAGTACTTC. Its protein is CASSLGPGFSYEQYF.

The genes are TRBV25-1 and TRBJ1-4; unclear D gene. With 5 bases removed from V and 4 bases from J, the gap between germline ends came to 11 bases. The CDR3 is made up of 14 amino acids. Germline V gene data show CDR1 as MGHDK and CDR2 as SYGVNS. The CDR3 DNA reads TGTGCCAGCAGTCCCCTGGGATTTAATGAAAAACTGTTTTTT. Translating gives CASSPLGFNEKLFF.

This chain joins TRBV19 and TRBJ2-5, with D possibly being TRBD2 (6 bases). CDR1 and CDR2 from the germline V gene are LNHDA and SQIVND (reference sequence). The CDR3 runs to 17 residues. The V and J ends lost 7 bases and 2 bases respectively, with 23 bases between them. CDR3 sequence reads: CASTPGGGGPPQETQYF. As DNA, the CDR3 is TGTGCCAGTACCCCGGGCGGCGGAGGGCCTCCACAAGAGACCCAGTACTTC.

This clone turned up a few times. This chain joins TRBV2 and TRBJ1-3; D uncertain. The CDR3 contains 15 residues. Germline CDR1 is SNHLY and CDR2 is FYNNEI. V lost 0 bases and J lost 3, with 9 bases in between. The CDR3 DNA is TGTGCCAGCAGTGAAGCGTTCGTATTTGGAAACACCATATATTTT. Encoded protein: CASSEAFVFGNTIYF.